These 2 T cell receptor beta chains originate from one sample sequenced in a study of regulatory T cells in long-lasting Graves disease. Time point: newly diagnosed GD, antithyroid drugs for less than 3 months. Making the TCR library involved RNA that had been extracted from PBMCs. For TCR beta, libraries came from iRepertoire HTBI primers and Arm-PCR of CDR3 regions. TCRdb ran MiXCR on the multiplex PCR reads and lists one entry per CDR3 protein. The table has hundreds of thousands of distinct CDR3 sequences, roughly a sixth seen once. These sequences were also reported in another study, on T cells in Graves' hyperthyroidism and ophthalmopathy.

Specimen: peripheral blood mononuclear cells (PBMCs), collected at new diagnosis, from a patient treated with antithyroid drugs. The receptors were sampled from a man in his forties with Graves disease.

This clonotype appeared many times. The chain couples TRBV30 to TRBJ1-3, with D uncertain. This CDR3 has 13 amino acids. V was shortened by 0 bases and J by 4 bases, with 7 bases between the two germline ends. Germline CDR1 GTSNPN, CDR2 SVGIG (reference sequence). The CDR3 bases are TGTGCCTGGAGTGTATCCCACGGAAACACCATATATTTT. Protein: CAWSVSHGNTIYF.

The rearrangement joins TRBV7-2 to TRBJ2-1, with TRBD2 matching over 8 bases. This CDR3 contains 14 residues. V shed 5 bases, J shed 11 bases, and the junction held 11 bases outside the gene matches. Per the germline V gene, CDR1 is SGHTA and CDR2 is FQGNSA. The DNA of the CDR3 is TGTGCCAGCAGCCCCCTCCTGGGGACTAGTAAGCAGTTCTTC. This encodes CASSPLLGTSKQFF. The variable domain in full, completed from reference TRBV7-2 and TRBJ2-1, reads GAGVSQSPSNKVTEKGKDVELRCDPISGHTALYWYRQSLGQGLEFLIYFQGNSAPDKSGLPSDRFSAERTGGSVSTLTIQRTQQEDSAVYLCASSPLLGTSKQFFGPGTRLTVL.